These T cell receptor beta chains were read from a single sample in a study of CD8 T cell repertoires and HIV-1 epitope variants. What these receptors recognize is not known. Clones were sequenced by immunoSEQ multiplex PCR, and TCRdb holds only the in-frame ones, with some missing. The sample contains a few thousand clones, roughly 70% of which appear only once. Sequenced sample: cultured CD8+ T cells derived from PBMCs. All receptors derive from a male donor with HIV. Each CDR3 is given with its conserved first and last residue. A D gene is named only where the DNA matches it firmly. Only part of the rows carry a size: once, few, many, or a class if the clone is expanded.

j_call,clone_size,d_call,v_call,cdr3_nt,cdr3_aa
TRBJ1-5,-,TRBD1,TRBV27,TGTGCCAGCAGTTTATCGGGACAGGGGGCGAAGGAGCCCCAGCATTTT,CASSLSGQGAKEPQHF
TRBJ2-1,-,-,TRBV7-2,TGTGCCAGCAGACCCTCGGTAGGCTACAATGAGCAGTTCTTC,CASRPSVGYNEQFF
TRBJ2-7,-,-,TRBV6-5,TGTGCTACCGCATGGGGACTGAACTACGAGCAGTACTTC,CATAWGLNYEQYF
TRBJ1-1,few,-,TRBV23-1,TGCGCCAGCAGTCGAGATTCTGGTGGAGCTTTCTTT,CASSRDSGGAFF
TRBJ1-2,-,TRBD1,TRBV4-3,TGCGCCAGCAGCTTAGACAGGGGTGGGAGTTTGTATGGCTACACCTTC,CASSLDRGGSLYGYTF
TRBJ2-7,few,-,TRBV7-9,TGTGCCAGCAGCTTAGCGGGCAGTCCCGACGAGCAGTACTTC,CASSLAGSPDEQYF
TRBJ2-3,few,TRBD2,TRBV7-6,TGTGCCAGCAGCTTAGACTCTGGGCGGGAGGCAGATACGCAGTATTTT,CASSLDSGREADTQYF
TRBJ2-2,-,-,TRBV6-5,TGTGCCAGCAGTTCCTTAGGGGGATCCGGCGGGGAGCTGTTTTTT,CASSSLGGSGGELFF
TRBJ1-1,-,TRBD1,TRBV6-1,TGTGCCAGCAGTCGACAGGGGAATGAAGCTTTCTTT,CASSRQGNEAFF
TRBJ2-2,-,-,TRBV6-6,TGTGCCAGCAGCTCGGACAGCACCGGGGAGCTGTTTTTT,CASSSDSTGELFF
TRBJ2-2,-,-,TRBV4-3,TGCGCCAGCAGCCAATCTCGTCTCACGCAGACCACCGGGGAGCTGTTTTTT,CASSQSRLTQTTGELFF
TRBJ2-7,-,TRBD2,TRBV5-1,TGCGCCAGCAGCTCATACCTAGCGGGTGCCGTAGGGAGGTACGAGCAGTACTTC,CASSSYLAGAVGRYEQYF
TRBJ2-7,-,-,TRBV4-3,TGCGCCAGCAGCCAAGCAAAGTACTCCTACGAGCAGTACTTC,CASSQAKYSYEQYF
TRBJ1-2,large,-,TRBV28,TGTGCCAGCAGTCTCATGCCCCTGGACTATAACTATGGCTACACCTTC,CASSLMPLDYNYGYTF
TRBJ2-7,few,TRBD1,TRBV7-9,TGTGCCAGCAGCGAGACAGGGGGCGTCTACGAGCAGTACTTC,CASSETGGVYEQYF
TRBJ2-3,-,-,TRBV5-4,TGTGCCAGCAGCTTCGGAGGGGGCGCAGATACGCAGTATTTT,CASSFGGGADTQYF
TRBJ2-3,-,-,TRBV6-5,TGTGCCAGCAGTTCCTTCAGAGATACGCAGTATTTT,CASSSFRDTQYF
TRBJ1-1,-,-,TRBV4-3,TGCGCCAGCAGCCAAGGGGTTATCTCGAACACTGAAGCTTTCTTT,CASSQGVISNTEAFF
TRBJ2-1,few,TRBD1,TRBV6-6,TGTGCCAGCAGTTACCGACAGGGCGAATACAATGAGCAGTTCTTC,CASSYRQGEYNEQFF
TRBJ1-1,-,-,TRBV7-8,TGTGCCAGCAGCCTTCGGGGGAACACTGAAGCTTTCTTT,CASSLRGNTEAFF
TRBJ1-3,-,TRBD1,TRBV6-1,TGTGCCGCCTTGACAGGGGCTGGAAACACCATATATTTT,CAALTGAGNTIYF
TRBJ1-1,few,-,TRBV28,TGTGCCAGCAGTTTGAGCAGGGGAACTGAAGCTTTCTTT,CASSLSRGTEAFF
TRBJ2-5,-,-,TRBV7-9,TGTGCCAGCAGCCCCTGGGACAAAGGAGAGACCCAGTACTTC,CASSPWDKGETQYF
TRBJ2-1,few,-,TRBV5-6,TGTGCCAGCAGCGGCTGGATAGGAGGCTACAATGAGCAGTTCTTC,CASSGWIGGYNEQFF
TRBJ1-1,few,TRBD1,TRBV7-9,TGTGCCAGCAGCCAATCGACAGGGGGCGGCTATGAAGCTTTCTTT,CASSQSTGGGYEAFF
TRBJ2-7,-,-,TRBV28,TGTGCCAGCAGTTTGAAGGGGAGCTACGAGCAGTACTTC,CASSLKGSYEQYF